A selection of T cell receptor beta chains follows, all from one sample in a study of T-cell memory formation after mild COVID-19. TCRdb analysed the 5' RACE reads with MiXCR anew, one entry per CDR3 protein. The table shows a few hundred thousand distinct CDR3 sequences, with under 25% occurring only once. Sequencing input: PBMCs or a T cell subset sorted from them (not recorded which). The receptors come from an adult woman who had mild COVID-19 (a few samples of this study predate the infection). Cell type and time point are not known. Both conserved end residues are trimmed from each CDR3.

>TRBJ2-3|TRBV2
ATNTRDRLRDTQY
>TRBJ1-1|TRBV5-1
ASSHAGNTEAF
>TRBJ1-2|TRBV12-3/TRBV12-4
ASSLSVRTDGYT
>TRBJ2-1|TRBV20-1
SARDPAESYNEQF
>TRBJ1-1|TRBV19
ASRTGSMVGFEAF
>TRBJ2-5|TRBV11-3
ASSSLAGGPSETQY
>TRBJ2-1|TRBV7-6
ASSEGTSGAYNEQF
>TRBJ1-4|TRBV15
ATSGYGTANEKLF
>TRBJ2-1|TRBV7-2
ASSSVAGARNEQF
>TRBJ2-5|TRBV7-9
ASSLGDRDPETQY
>TRBJ2-2|TRBV5-1
ASSLGLDLMGNTGELF
>TRBJ1-2|TRBV5-4
ASSFQGTNYGYT
>TRBJ2-1|TRBV11-2
ASSLHLAGGHEQF
>TRBJ2-7|TRBV7-6
ASSFGGVSEQY
>TRBJ1-2|TRBV5-6
ASSLAPGNFFPTNYGYT
>TRBJ1-4|TRBV12-3/TRBV12-4
ASSLQGAFEKLF
>TRBJ1-1|TRBV5-1
ASSFSQGWNTEAF
>TRBJ1-2|TRBV7-2
ASSLVMTGGDYGYT
>TRBJ2-5|TRBV7-6
ASSSFQETQY
>TRBJ1-2|TRBV9
ASSDGQGSGYT
>TRBJ2-3|TRBV6-4
ASSVSGDGTDTQY
>TRBJ2-2|TRBV5-1
ASSEGQPGELF
>TRBJ2-7|TRBV11-3
ASSPGTGAEQY
>TRBJ1-2|TRBV6-5
ASSYQQGVSAGYT
>TRBJ2-1|TRBV7-2
ASSFYQLARNEQF
>TRBJ2-1|TRBV6-5
ASSTGPYNEQF
>TRBJ2-5|TRBV24-1
ATSDQVQSQETQY
>TRBJ1-3|TRBV20-1
SANMESGNTIY
>TRBJ2-5|TRBV7-2
ASKSAGGARETQY
>TRBJ2-7|TRBV4-1
ASSFGTESSYEQY
>TRBJ2-3|TRBV7-8
ASSLATSTDTQY
>TRBJ2-7|TRBV20-1
SAKGPWTAYEQY
>TRBJ2-7|TRBV2
ASSEVAGTGRYEQY
>TRBJ2-2|TRBV29-1
SVEPNTGELF
>TRBJ2-3|TRBV28
ASSLSGTGTTDTQY
>TRBJ2-7|TRBV5-1
ASSLGGSGSSYEQY
>TRBJ1-6|TRBV5-1
ASSLERQANSPLH
>TRBJ2-3|TRBV20-1
SAGPRLADTQY
>TRBJ1-1|TRBV12-3/TRBV12-4
ASSTYGEAF
>TRBJ2-3|TRBV11-2
ASSPNWGAVDTQY
>TRBJ2-3|TRBV12-3/TRBV12-4
ASRAVGSTDTQY
>TRBJ2-7|TRBV29-1
SVSVGGPYEQY
>TRBJ2-3|TRBV4-2
ASSQSSGMDTQY
>TRBJ2-3|TRBV7-9
ASSYIGRQAITDTQY
>TRBJ2-3|TRBV9
ASSEASGQDTQY
>TRBJ1-5|TRBV12-3/TRBV12-4
ASSSSQGSTQPQH
>TRBJ1-1|TRBV7-2
ASSLIENTEAF
>TRBJ1-2|TRBV15
ATSRPDVGVGYT
>TRBJ1-5|TRBV11-2
ASSSSSNQPQH
>TRBJ2-7|TRBV12-3/TRBV12-4
ASTPGLTSYEQY
>TRBJ2-1|TRBV7-6
ASSQLADEQF
>TRBJ2-5|TRBV25-1
ASEGETQY
>TRBJ1-1|TRBV20-1
SARGGLNTEAF